Below, 14 T cell receptor beta chains from the same sample are listed, as sequenced in a study of CD8 T cells in ankylosing spondylitis. TCRdb independently ran MiXCR on the 5' RACE reads; one entry per CDR3 protein. The table lists about 42,000 distinct CDR3 sequences, under 4.5% of them singletons. The sample taken for sequencing was blood, either unsorted or a sorted T cell fraction (not recorded which). The receptors come from a female donor with ankylosing spondylitis or in good health (not recorded which).

This clonotype came up many times. This chain uses TRBV9 with TRBJ2-7; D uncertain. CDR1 and CDR2 (germline): SGDLS, YYNGEE. The CDR3 is 14 amino acids. Trimming cost V 0 bases and J 3 bases, with 10 bases left between them. This chain's CDR3 is CASSVGGGYYEQYF. The CDR3 bases are TGTGCCAGCAGCGTAGGAGGCGGATACTACGAGCAGTACTTC. The whole variable domain, remainder taken from reference TRBV9 and TRBJ2-7, is DSGVTQTPKHLITATGQRVTLRCSPRSGDLSVYWYQQSLDQGLQFLIQYYNGEERAKGNILERFSAQQFPDLHSELNLSSLELGDSALYFCASSVGGGYYEQYFGPGTRLTVT.

In its sample, this clonotype was seen many times. This chain links TRBV9 with TRBJ2-3, with 7 bases matching TRBD1. The CDR3 sequence is 15 residues long. Germline trimming cut 7 bases from V and 5 bases from J; bases unmatched to any gene: 13. In germline, CDR1 is SGDLS, CDR2 YYNGEE. Here the CDR3 DNA reads TGTGCCAGCTCAGCACAGGGGATTTCCGGAGATACGCAGTATTTT. Its translation is CASSAQGISGDTQYF.

This clonotype appeared many times. This rearrangement joins TRBV9 to TRBJ2-1; possible D gene TRBD2, 5 bases. The CDR3 has 15 amino acids. V was pared by 4 bases and J by 2 bases, with 13 bases between. Germline V gene lookup returns CDR1 SGDLS and CDR2 YYNGEE. CDR3 in amino acids: CASSPHLATYNEQFF. DNA of the CDR3: TGTGCCAGCAGCCCCCACCTAGCCACCTACAATGAGCAGTTCTTC.

The chain links TRBV9 to TRBJ2-1, with 14 bases lining up with TRBD2. The trim removed 1 base at V and 4 bases at J, leaving 4 bases unmatched. The CDR3 has 17 amino acids. CDR1 is SGDLS and CDR2 is YYNGEE in the germline V gene. This CDR3 reads CASSVSGTSGRYNEQFF. The CDR3 bases are TGTGCCAGCAGCGTATCCGGGACTAGCGGGAGATACAATGAGCAGTTCTTC.

There are many counts of this clonotype. V usage is TRBV9 and J usage is TRBJ2-2; D is possibly TRBD1 (6 bases). Germline lookup yields CDR1 SGDLS and CDR2 YYNGEE. The ends were cut back, 3 bases at V and 1 base at J, with 7 bases in the middle. The length of the CDR3 is 14 residues. CDR3 amino acids: CASSGRGNTGELFF. CDR3 DNA: TGTGCCAGCAGCGGCAGGGGGAACACCGGGGAGCTGTTTTTT.

In its sample, this clonotype was seen many times. The rearrangement uses TRBV9 and TRBJ1-1, with unresolved D. The germline V gene encodes CDR1 SGDLS and CDR2 YYNGEE. V lost 4 bases and J 1 base, leaving 11 bases between the germline ends. This CDR3 has 14 amino acids. The CDR3 loop reads CASSPRPENTEAFF. CDR3 nucleotide sequence: TGTGCCAGCAGCCCCCGGCCCGAGAACACTGAAGCTTTCTTT.

This clonotype was seen a handful of times. The chain carries TRBV9 and TRBJ2-7; D is perhaps TRBD1 or TRBD2 (7 bases each). This CDR3 contains 16 residues. The germline V gene has CDR1 SGDLS and CDR2 YYNGEE. V was trimmed by 1 base and J by 1 base, leaving 15 bases between them. CDR3 protein: CASSVTAGGGSYEQYF. The CDR3 region has the DNA TGTGCCAGCAGCGTAACGGCAGGGGGGGGTTCCTACGAGCAGTACTTC.

This clonotype was observed at least ten times. The chain is built from TRBV9 and TRBJ2-6; D gene ambiguous. Germline CDR1 reads SGDLS; CDR2 reads YYNGEE. Trimming removed 3 bases from V and 6 bases from J, with 13 bases in between. This CDR3 region has 15 residues. CDR3 protein: CASSATSALANVLTF. The CDR3 nucleotides read TGTGCCAGCAGCGCCACATCCGCTCTGGCCAACGTCCTGACTTTC. The full variable domain, rest sourced from reference TRBV9 and TRBJ2-6, is DSGVTQTPKHLITATGQRVTLRCSPRSGDLSVYWYQQSLDQGLQFLIQYYNGEERAKGNILERFSAQQFPDLHSELNLSSLELGDSALYFCASSATSALANVLTFGAGSRLTVL.

The table lists this clonotype with many counts. J is TRBJ2-2 and V is TRBV9; 7 bases line up with TRBD1. The V segment lost 4 bases and the J segment 7 bases; nucleotides outside the gene matches: 10. CDR3 length: 15 amino acids. CDR1 and CDR2 from the germline V gene are SGDLS and YYNGEE. The CDR3 is CASSLHGTAGGELFF. The CDR3 DNA reads as TGTGCCAGCAGCTTACACGGGACAGCCGGCGGGGAGCTGTTTTTT.

This clonotype was observed many times. This chain connects TRBV9 to TRBJ2-7; D is possibly TRBD1 or TRBD2 (5 bases each). The CDR3 is 15 amino acids. The ends were cut back, 2 bases at V and 0 bases at J, with 12 bases in the middle. Germline assignment: CDR1 SGDLS and CDR2 YYNGEE. The CDR3 nucleotides read TGTGCCAGCAGCGTGGATAAGGGGAGCTCCTACGAGCAGTACTTC. It translates to CASSVDKGSSYEQYF. Variable domain in full (rest from reference TRBV9 and TRBJ2-7): DSGVTQTPKHLITATGQRVTLRCSPRSGDLSVYWYQQSLDQGLQFLIQYYNGEERAKGNILERFSAQQFPDLHSELNLSSLELGDSALYFCASSVDKGSSYEQYFGPGTRLTVT.

This clonotype has ten or more counts. The chain employs TRBV9 and TRBJ1-3, with D uncertain. Per the germline V gene, CDR1 is SGDLS and CDR2 is YYNGEE. The CDR3 is 16 residues long. Trimming removed 4 bases from V and 0 bases from J, with 14 bases in between. CDR3 sequence: CASSKIGRTSGNTIYF. In DNA, the CDR3 is TGTGCCAGCAGCAAAATCGGACGGACCTCTGGAAACACCATATATTTT.

This clonotype was recorded many times. The CDR3 region is CASSGTGGAQETQYF. Here the CDR3 DNA reads TGTGCCAGCAGCGGTACCGGGGGGGCCCAAGAGACCCAGTACTTC. The V call is TRBV9, the J call TRBJ2-5, with TRBD2 matching 8 bases. V lost 3 bases, J lost 1 base, and 5 bases stayed unmatched. CDR1 and CDR2 (germline): SGDLS, YYNGEE. The CDR3 extends over 15 amino acids.

This clonotype has at least ten counts. The V call is TRBV9, the J call TRBJ2-3; D uncertain. The length of the CDR3 is 17 residues. CDR1 and CDR2 from the germline V gene are SGDLS and YYNGEE. V lost 0 bases and J 0 bases, leaving 14 bases between the germline ends. The CDR3 reads CASSVVSSRLSTDTQYF. The DNA for the CDR3 is TGTGCCAGCAGCGTAGTATCATCGCGGCTAAGCACAGATACGCAGTATTTT.

This clonotype was detected ten times or more. The genes are TRBV9 and TRBJ2-7; TRBD1 is a possible D gene (6 bases). Deletions cut 4 bases from V and 1 base from J, with 18 bases between. Looked up from germline, CDR1 is SGDLS and CDR2 is YYNGEE. CDR3 length: 16 amino acids. CDR3 residues: CASSQLGTGISYEQYF. DNA for the CDR3: TGTGCCAGCAGCCAACTCGGAACAGGGATTTCCTACGAGCAGTACTTC.